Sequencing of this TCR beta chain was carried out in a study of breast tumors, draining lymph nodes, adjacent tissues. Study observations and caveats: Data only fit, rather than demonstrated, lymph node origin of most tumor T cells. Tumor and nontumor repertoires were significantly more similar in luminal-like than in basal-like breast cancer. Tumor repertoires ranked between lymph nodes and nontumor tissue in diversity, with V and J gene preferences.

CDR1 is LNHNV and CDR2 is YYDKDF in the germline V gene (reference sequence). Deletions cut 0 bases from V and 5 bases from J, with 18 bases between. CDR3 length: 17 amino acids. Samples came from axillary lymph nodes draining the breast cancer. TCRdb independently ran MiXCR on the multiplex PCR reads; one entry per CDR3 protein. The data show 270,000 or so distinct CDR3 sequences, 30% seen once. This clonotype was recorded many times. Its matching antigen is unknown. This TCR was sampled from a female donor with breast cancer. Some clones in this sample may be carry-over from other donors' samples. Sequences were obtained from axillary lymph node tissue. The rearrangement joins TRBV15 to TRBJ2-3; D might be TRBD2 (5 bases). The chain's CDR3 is CATSRDLLGAVQDTQYF. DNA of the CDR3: TGTGCCACCAGCAGAGATCTCTTGGGAGCGGTCCAAGATACGCAGTATTTT.